Sequencing of this TCR beta chain was carried out in a study of blood T cells in healthy people across ages (dated by TCRdb to between 2014 and 2017). As for the study more broadly: In model experiments, template switching captured about one uniquely barcoded TCR beta cDNA molecule for every two T cells. The study measured age-related changes in TCR beta repertoire diversity using deep sequencing normalized with unique cDNA molecular identifiers. Four age groups were formed from the donors: young (average roughly 16 years), middle-aged (approximately 40), aged (around 68) and long-lived (about 75). Using the same blood draw, the study looked at two additional independent replicas of 1 million unique cDNA reads for two donors, one aged 18 to 30 and the other aged 80 or older. General study outcomes and caveats: There was a strong correlation between observed TCR beta diversity and the percentage of naive T cells measured by flow cytometry. Estimates of total diversity based on one million sequenced T cells were regarded as lower bounds and as underestimates. Donor CMV infection status was unknown, potentially confounding age-related changes in expanded clonotypes. Observed TCR beta diversity per million T cells fell roughly linearly with age, and a significant reduction was already apparent by age around 39. Compared with the aged group, the long-lived group had more naive CD4+ T cells, fewer expanded clones and increased TCR diversity, a pattern suggesting age selection. Bulk unsorted PBMC profiling prevented conclusive comparison of naive and antigen-experienced compartments.

In regard to this clonotype: Which antigen it targets is not known. Base qualities are not at hand, and no much larger clone is one base apart.

The germline V gene (reference sequence) specifies SSHAT as CDR1 and FNYEAQ as CDR2. From the cysteine through the phenylalanine, the CDR3 covers 17 amino acids. The sequence is cut down to CDR3 DNA, 51 bases in frame from base 1. V has 5 bases trimmed and J has 8 bases trimmed; junction bases matching no gene number 9. The roughly 39 donors, aged roughly 6 to 90 years, were systemically healthy Caucasian individuals from Russia. Each donor gave 9.5 to 10 milliliters of peripheral blood, drawn into EDTA-treated Vacutainer tubes. Ficoll-Paque density-gradient centrifugation was used to isolate PBMCs, with at least 6.5 million per sample. Total RNA, at least 6 micrograms per sample, was extracted from PBMCs with Trizol reagent. The percentages of naive CD45RAhigh/CD27high T cells were determined by flow cytometry on a PBMC aliquot from every donor. Preparation of the library involved 5' RACE. This sample was sequenced with an Illumina HiSeq 2500. A second about 7 to 12 cycle PCR used a sample-barcoded 5' primer and a J-beta primer mix. A unique molecular identifier was introduced onto each TCR beta cDNA molecule by a template-switch 5' adaptor carrying 12 random nucleotides. At least 2.5 million CDR3-containing paired-end reads were obtained from each sample. The Mint cDNA synthesis kit, primed by a TRBC-specific oligonucleotide, was used to synthesize first-strand cDNA from all RNA. All cDNA was treated with uracil-DNA glycosylase and then went through a first 18-cycle PCR with the universal primers M1SS and BC2_uni_R. Turning to the authors' computational methods: For normalization, 1 million high-quality reads, each with a distinct molecular identifier, were randomly selected from each sample. Instead of being binned into consensus sequences, reads that shared molecular identifiers were thrown out. MiTCR, with a Q25 quality threshold and the strictest error-elimination algorithm, was used for CDR3 identification, clonotype clustering and error correction. A nonparametric unseen species model with Euler transformation was used to estimate lower-bound total TCR beta diversity. The public sequencing data were trimmed at Q25 with fastp and processed into clonotypes with MiXCR by TCRdb, which kept only in-frame beta chains. Rows are combined by CDR3 protein, so each entry shows the most common genes and DNA. The authors' filters were not applied to this entry. The table for this sample lists approximately 580,000 distinct CDR3 sequences; 20% to 30% of them were counted only once. Roughly 10% of the sample is taken by the ten largest.

These data are also associated with another study on T cells of mothers and their children. The second study's paper adds: The donors were nine systemically healthy Caucasian individuals, made up of three mothers and their six children. cDNA synthesis consumed the entire amount of extracted RNA, loaded at approximately 1.6 ug RNA in each 15 ul reaction. In the second PCR, the M1S primer introduced both the sample barcodes and 2-4 random nucleotides. Each mother yielded over 10 million TCR beta CDR3 reads and each child some 3 million reads. Thymic selection similarly shapes TCR recombination output in related and unrelated pairs, with minor effect from inherited differences. Normalized repertoire overlap was always slightly but never significantly higher in related than unrelated mother-child pairs. With a sensitivity of 90 to 100 clones per million clonotypes, no persistent microchimeric T cell clones were detected. In the study, deep NGS was used to compare the TCR beta repertoires of mothers and children, and features distinguishing related mother-child pairs from unrelated individuals were sought. The mean age was around 42 +/- 4 years for the mothers and approximately 11 +/- 4 years for the children. After adapter ligation with NEBNext reagents, the libraries were sequenced on Illumina HiSeq 2000 with 100+100 nt paired-end reads. To prevent cross-contamination, the mother and child libraries were prepared one month apart and sequenced in separate runs. For each donor, somewhere between about 450,000 and 2,000,000 distinct TCR beta clonotypes were identified. Naive TCR beta clonotypes were estimated from low-frequency clonotypes matched to each donor's FACS-determined naive share, without sorting.

The source is a boy between 5 and 17 years old in good health. The V gene is TRBV7-7 and the J gene is TRBJ2-2; TRBD2 fits 15 bases in the junction. The source material was blood. CDR3 sequence: CASSPDTGLAGGGELFF. The DNA is as follows: TGTGCCAGCAGCCCAGACACGGGACTAGCGGGAGGAGGGGAGCTGTTTTTT.